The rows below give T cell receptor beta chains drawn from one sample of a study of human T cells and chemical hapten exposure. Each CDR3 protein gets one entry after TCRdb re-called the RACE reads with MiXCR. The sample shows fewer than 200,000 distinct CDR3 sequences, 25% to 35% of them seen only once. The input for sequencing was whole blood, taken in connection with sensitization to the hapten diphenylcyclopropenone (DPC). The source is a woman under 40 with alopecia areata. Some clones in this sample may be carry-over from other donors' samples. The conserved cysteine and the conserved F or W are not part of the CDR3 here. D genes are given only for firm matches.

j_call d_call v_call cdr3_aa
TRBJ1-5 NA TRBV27 ASSLNGQLGDQPQH
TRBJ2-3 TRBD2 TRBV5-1 ASSSLADFGDTQY
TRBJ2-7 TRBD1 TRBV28 ASRPWTGNYEQY
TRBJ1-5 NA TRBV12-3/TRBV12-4 ASSFPRSPQH
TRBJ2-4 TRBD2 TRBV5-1 ASSLAGGKNIQY
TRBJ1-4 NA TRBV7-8 ASSSPWGSTNEKLF
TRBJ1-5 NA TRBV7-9 ASSSYYSNQPQH
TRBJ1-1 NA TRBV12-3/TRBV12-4 ASSLQGGTEAF
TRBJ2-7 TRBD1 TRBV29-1 SVDRTGAGYEQY
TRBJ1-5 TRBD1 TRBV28 ASSSPETGGHQPQH
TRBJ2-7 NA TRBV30 AWSRTGTTPHEQY
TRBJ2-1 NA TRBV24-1 ATSDPSKFNEQF
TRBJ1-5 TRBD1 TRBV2 ASSTTGIVTQPQH
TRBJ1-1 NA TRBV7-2 ASSSPMNTEAF
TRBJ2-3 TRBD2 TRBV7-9 ASSSQAGVSDTQY
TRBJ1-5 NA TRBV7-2 ASSAANQQPQH
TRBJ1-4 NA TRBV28 ASSLGQSPEKLF
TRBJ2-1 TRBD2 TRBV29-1 SVRKLGPLAGGDEQF
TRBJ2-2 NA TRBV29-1 SVDWRGTGGELF
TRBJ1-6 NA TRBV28 ASRDGASLH
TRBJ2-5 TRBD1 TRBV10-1 ASSDGTAQETQY
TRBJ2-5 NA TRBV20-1 SAPTDVETQY
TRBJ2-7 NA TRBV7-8 ASSLNARDKPLEQY
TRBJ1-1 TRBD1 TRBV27 ATKGQGAGSEAF